Listed below are T cell receptor beta chains from one sample, sequenced in a study of CD8+ T cells in alopecia areata. The data were produced by immunoSEQ multiplex PCR, yet TCRdb's version contains in-frame clones alone and is incomplete. The table has under 300,000 clones, 67% seen once. The source material was CD4+ T cells sorted from blood, sampled at week 0. The source of these receptors is a human donor with alopecia areata. CDR3s include the opening cysteine and the closing phenylalanine or tryptophan. A D gene is named only where the DNA matches it firmly. Size is stated for part of the rows, as once, few or many counts, or as a class when the clone is expanded.

j_gene,v_gene,d_gene,abundance,CDR3aa,CDR3nt
TRBJ2-5,TRBV29-1,TRBD2,few,CSVGEGVSRETQYF,TGCAGCGTTGGGGAGGGAGTTTCGAGAGAGACCCAGTACTTC
TRBJ2-1,TRBV27,TRBD1,NA,CATRTGSYNEQFF,TGTGCCACCCGGACAGGGTCCTACAATGAGCAGTTCTTC
TRBJ1-1,TRBV11-1,TRBD1,NA,CASSRQGRNTEAFF,TGTGCCAGCAGCCGACAGGGAAGGAACACTGAAGCTTTCTTT
TRBJ2-2,TRBV30,NA,NA,CAWSSGQPNTGELFF,TGTGCCTGGAGCTCCGGACAGCCCAACACCGGGGAGCTGTTTTTT
TRBJ2-3,TRBV30,TRBD2,NA,CAWSWSGGANTQYF,TGTGCCTGGAGTTGGAGCGGGGGGGCGAATACGCAGTATTTT
TRBJ1-2,TRBV25-1,NA,NA,CASSVWGDGGYTF,TGTGCCAGCAGTGTTTGGGGGGATGGAGGCTACACCTTC
TRBJ1-6,TRBV4-3,NA,NA,CASSQVLGGQFNSPLHF,TGCGCCAGCAGCCAAGTATTGGGAGGACAGTTCAATTCACCCCTCCACTTT
TRBJ1-2,TRBV6-6,NA,NA,CASSYRGRDYGYTF,TGTGCCAGCAGTTACCGGGGTCGTGACTATGGCTACACCTTC
TRBJ2-4,TRBV29-1,NA,NA,CSVRTEQNIQYF,TGCAGCGTGCGGACAGAACAAAACATTCAGTACTTC
TRBJ2-1,TRBV11-1,TRBD2,NA,CASSVGLAQYNEQFF,TGTGCCAGCAGCGTCGGACTAGCGCAATACAATGAGCAGTTCTTC
TRBJ1-5,TRBV6-1,NA,NA,CASKQVGQVNQPQHF,TGTGCCAGCAAACAGGTGGGGCAAGTCAATCAGCCCCAGCATTTT
TRBJ2-7,TRBV5-1,NA,few,CASSLRPRDYEQYF,TGCGCCAGCAGCTTGCGGCCACGAGACTACGAGCAGTACTTC
TRBJ2-4,TRBV7-2,TRBD1,NA,CASSYEGQETNIQYF,TGTGCCAGCAGCTACGAGGGACAGGAGACAAACATTCAGTACTTC
TRBJ2-5,TRBV29-1,TRBD1,NA,CSVSGTAETQYF,TGCAGCGTTTCCGGGACAGCGGAGACCCAGTACTTC
TRBJ1-1,TRBV7-6,NA,NA,CASSLGYMNTEAFF,TGTGCCAGCAGCTTAGGATACATGAACACTGAAGCTTTCTTT
TRBJ1-1,TRBV12-5,NA,NA,CASGLDGEAFF,TGTGCTAGTGGTTTGGACGGGGAAGCTTTCTTT
TRBJ1-1,TRBV29-1,NA,NA,CSVQASDTEAFF,TGCAGCGTTCAAGCGTCGGACACTGAAGCTTTCTTT
TRBJ2-4,TRBV2,NA,NA,CASSTRGVLGKNIQYF,TGTGCCAGCAGTACACGAGGGGTTTTGGGCAAAAACATTCAGTACTTC
TRBJ2-3,TRBV4-2,NA,NA,CASSHEATDTQYF,TGTGCCAGCAGCCATGAAGCCACAGATACGCAGTATTTT
TRBJ2-7,TRBV6-1,TRBD2,NA,CASLRDYSYEQYF,TGTGCCAGCCTCCGGGACTACTCCTACGAGCAGTACTTC
TRBJ1-2,TRBV6-5,TRBD1,few,CASRFRDRGESGYTF,TGTGCCAGCAGGTTTCGGGACAGGGGAGAGAGTGGCTACACCTTC
TRBJ2-7,TRBV29-1,TRBD1,once,CSARGNPSSYEQYF,TGCAGCGCCAGGGGGAATCCGAGCTCCTACGAGCAGTACTTC
TRBJ2-1,TRBV29-1,NA,NA,CSQLAGNEQFF,TGCAGCCAGCTGGCGGGTAATGAGCAGTTCTTC
TRBJ2-1,TRBV29-1,TRBD2,NA,CSVWGGNEQFF,TGCAGCGTTTGGGGGGGCAATGAGCAGTTCTTC
TRBJ1-1,TRBV9,NA,once,CASSPTLGTEAFF,TGTGCCAGCAGCCCAACCCTAGGGACTGAAGCTTTCTTT
TRBJ2-1,TRBV30,TRBD2,NA,CAWTPGSGGYNEQFF,TGTGCCTGGACTCCGGGTAGCGGGGGCTACAATGAGCAGTTCTTC
TRBJ2-1,TRBV5-4,TRBD2,few,CASSFAGTSGDYEQFF,TGTGCCAGCAGCTTTGCAGGGACTAGCGGGGACTATGAGCAGTTCTTC
TRBJ2-7,TRBV30,TRBD1,NA,CACLIGQAYEQYF,TGTGCCTGCCTTATTGGACAGGCCTACGAGCAGTACTTC
TRBJ2-7,TRBV29-1,NA,NA,CSVSRGYEQYF,TGCAGCGTTTCCAGGGGCTACGAGCAGTACTTC
TRBJ1-2,TRBV25-1,NA,once,CASSEVRGYTF,TGTGCCAGCAGTGAAGTGAGGGGCTACACCTTC
TRBJ2-5,TRBV4-1,NA,NA,CASSQGRGAAQETQYF,TGCGCCAGCAGCCAAGGGAGGGGAGCGGCCCAAGAGACCCAGTACTTC
TRBJ2-6,TRBV9,NA,NA,CASSRRISGANVLTF,TGTGCCAGCAGTCGCCGGATCTCTGGGGCCAACGTCCTGACTTTC
TRBJ1-1,TRBV7-9,NA,NA,CASSLGERWTFF,TGTGCCAGCAGCTTGGGCGAACGTTGGACTTTCTTT
TRBJ1-6,TRBV23-1,NA,NA,CASSRGRDNSPLHF,TGCGCCAGCAGTCGGGGGAGGGATAATTCACCCCTCCACTTT
TRBJ1-2,TRBV6-5,NA,NA,CASSYSTGNGYTF,TGTGCCAGCAGTTACTCCACAGGGAATGGCTACACCTTC
TRBJ1-2,TRBV7-9,NA,few,CASSQRTVYGYTF,TGTGCCAGCAGCCAAAGGACAGTTTATGGCTACACCTTC
TRBJ2-7,TRBV29-1,TRBD1,NA,CSGGTGVYEQYF,TGCAGCGGGGGGACAGGGGTTTACGAGCAGTACTTC
TRBJ1-2,TRBV27,TRBD1,few,CASSLSGDRGRGYTF,TGTGCCAGCAGTTTATCGGGGGACAGGGGTAGAGGCTACACCTTC
TRBJ2-5,TRBV4-2,NA,NA,CASSQEGWLPPQYF,TGTGCCAGCAGCCAAGAAGGATGGCTACCGCCCCAGTACTTC
TRBJ1-5,TRBV19,NA,NA,CASSTGAGNQPQHF,TGTGCCAGTAGTACGGGGGCTGGCAATCAGCCCCAGCATTTT
TRBJ1-4,TRBV7-9,NA,few,CASNSRQGEKLFF,TGTGCCAGCAACTCAAGGCAAGGTGAAAAACTGTTTTTT